One sample yielded the 23 T cell receptor beta chains listed below, sequenced in a study of human T cells and chemical hapten exposure. TCRdb processed the RACE reads anew with MiXCR; each CDR3 protein has one entry. The table lists about 120,000 distinct CDR3 sequences, approximately 12% of them singletons. Time point noted: pre-sensitization, week 0. Treatment denoted: therapeutic diphenylcyclopropenone sensitization with weekly scalp DPC. The sequenced sample was whole blood, obtained in connection with sensitization to the hapten diphenylcyclopropenone (DPC). The origin of the receptors is a woman aged 18-30 years with alopecia areata. Some clones in this sample may be carry-over from other donors' samples.

This sequence joins TRBV20-1 and TRBJ1-1; weak D call: TRBD1 (6 bases). The germline V gene has CDR1 DFQATT and CDR2 SNEGSKA (reference sequence). The CDR3 consists of 13 residues. The CDR3 spells CSVTRQEGTEAFF. The CDR3 DNA is TGCAGCGTAACCCGACAGGAGGGGACTGAAGCTTTCTTT.

CDR3 DNA: TGTGCCAGCAGCGCGAAGAAGGCGGGCAAAACAGATACGCAGTATTTT. Its protein is CASSAKKAGKTDTQYF. The chain links TRBV7-9 to TRBJ2-3, with TRBD2 as a possible D gene (5 bases). There are 16 residues in the CDR3. Trimming cost V 5 bases and J 3 bases, with 18 bases left between them. Germline V CDR1 and CDR2: SEHNR, FQNEAQ (reference sequence).

This chain joins TRBV7-6 and TRBJ2-7, with TRBD1 as a possible D gene (5 bases). The germline CDR1 and CDR2 sequences are SGHVS and FNYEAQ. Trimming removed 6 bases at V and 6 bases at J, with 15 bases between. The CDR3 runs 13 residues. CDR3 DNA sequence: TGTGCCAGCAGTACAAGTCAGGGTGGCGAGCAGTACTTC. This sequence encodes CASSTSQGGEQYF.

The chain employs TRBV6-5 and TRBJ1-2; 7 nucleotides agree with TRBD1. The CDR3 totals 15 residues. The V gene end was trimmed by 4 bases and the J gene end by 2 bases; junction bases not matched to a gene: 7. The germline CDR1 and CDR2 sequences are MNHEY and SVGAGI. The DNA of the CDR3 is TGTGCCAGCAGTTCACCGAACAGGGGAAACTATGGCTACACCTTC. Its protein product is CASSSPNRGNYGYTF.

The chain recombines TRBV18 with TRBJ1-5; D remains unclear. This CDR3 has 14 amino acids. V lost 1 base, J lost 7 bases, and 11 bases lay in between. Germline CDR1 and CDR2: KGHSH and LQKENI. The CDR3 nucleotides read TGTGCCAGCTCACCACAGGAAGAGTACCAGCCCCAGCATTTT. It translates to CASSPQEEYQPQHF.

In its sample, this clonotype was seen many times. This chain uses TRBV6-2 or TRBV6-3 with TRBJ2-7; D gene unclear. Trimming removed 2 bases at V and 2 bases at J, with 7 bases between. In germline, CDR1 is MNHEY, CDR2 SVGEGT. This CDR3 has 13 residues. CDR3: CASSYELTYEQYF. CDR3 in DNA: TGTGCCAGCAGTTACGAGTTGACCTACGAGCAGTACTTC.

The chain combines TRBV11-2 with TRBJ1-1; D is undetermined. CDR1 SGHAT and CDR2 FQNNGV come from the germline V gene. This CDR3 is 11 amino acids long. The V gene lost 8 bases and the J gene lost 7 bases, with 11 bases spanning the gap. CDR3 coding DNA: TGTGCCAGCTCAGAGGGCATTGAAGCTTTCTTT. This sequence encodes CASSEGIEAFF.

V usage is TRBV6-6 and J usage is TRBJ2-4; TRBD1 might be the D (6 bases). The germline V gene has CDR1 MNHNY and CDR2 SVGAGI (reference sequence). This CDR3 has 15 residues. V shed 0 bases and J shed 2 bases, with 8 bases lying between them. CDR3 residues: CASSYSGGTKNIQYF. DNA for the CDR3: TGTGCCAGCAGTTACTCAGGGGGTACCAAAAACATTCAGTACTTC.

This clonotype was picked up many times. Written as DNA, the CDR3 is TGCAGTGCTGCCGGGACAGGGAAAATACTGTACAATGAGCAGTTCTTC. It translates to CSAAGTGKILYNEQFF. The chain uses TRBV20-1 and TRBJ2-1; TRBD1 agrees at 9 bases. The CDR3 covers 16 residues. Germline CDR1 is DFQATT and CDR2 is SNEGSKA (reference sequence). J lost 4 bases, V lost 5 bases, and 12 bases had no gene match.

This rearrangement joins TRBV9 to TRBJ2-7; no clear D gene. V dropped 0 bases and J dropped 6 bases, with 13 bases sitting between them. This CDR3 region has 14 residues. Germline V gene lookup returns CDR1 SGDLS and CDR2 YYNGEE. For the CDR3, the DNA is TGTGCCAGCAGCGTAGCATCCCTTACCCCCGAGCAGTACTTC. Translating gives CASSVASLTPEQYF.

This clonotype was seen repeatedly, ten times or more. The rearrangement uses TRBV20-1 and TRBJ1-2; D possibly corresponds to TRBD1 (5 bases). Trimming took off 0 bases at V and 6 bases at J, with 14 bases between the two ends. Germline CDR1 is DFQATT and CDR2 is SNEGSKA (reference sequence). The CDR3 contains 14 residues. For the CDR3, the DNA is TGCAGTGCTAGAGATAGCGGGGCCAGAGATGGCTACACCTTC. This sequence encodes CSARDSGARDGYTF.

This clonotype was recorded at least ten times. This rearrangement joins TRBV20-1 to TRBJ2-7; 9 positions match TRBD1. CDR3 length equals 13 residues. The germline V gene encodes CDR1 DFQATT and CDR2 SNEGSKA (reference sequence). The V and J ends lost 5 bases and 4 bases, in that order; junction bases with no gene match: 6. CDR3 amino acids: CSAERDRDYEQYF. The CDR3 coding sequence is TGCAGTGCTGAACGGGACAGGGATTACGAGCAGTACTTC.

The rearrangement joins TRBV20-1 to TRBJ1-6; perhaps TRBD1 as D (6 bases). CDR1 and CDR2 (germline): DFQATT, SNEGSKA (reference sequence). This CDR3 region has 12 residues. Trimming removed 5 bases from V and 7 bases from J, with 9 bases in between. The CDR3 nucleotides read TGCAGTGCTGGCAGGGGAAATTCACCCCTCCACTTT. Amino acids: CSAGRGNSPLHF.

V and J are TRBV7-9 and TRBJ2-1; tentatively, D is TRBD1 or TRBD2 (5 bases each). Germline values: CDR1 SEHNR, CDR2 FQNEAQ (reference sequence). V lost 2 bases and J 0 bases, leaving 14 bases between the germline ends. The CDR3 is made up of 17 amino acids. CDR3 residues: CASSLSGRASSYNEQFF. The DNA of the CDR3 is TGTGCCAGCAGCTTAAGCGGCAGGGCAAGCTCCTACAATGAGCAGTTCTTC.

This clonotype has more than one count but fewer than ten. The rearrangement links TRBV9 to TRBJ2-1; TRBD2 matches at 12 bases. V trimming: 0 bases; J trimming: 1 base; junction bases outside the gene matches: 5. This CDR3 is built from 18 residues. Germline CDR1 reads SGDLS; CDR2 reads YYNGEE. The CDR3 DNA reads as TGTGCCAGCAGCGTAGGCCCTAGCGGGGGGGCATCCTACAATGAGCAGTTCTTC. As protein: CASSVGPSGGASYNEQFF.

In regard to this clonotype: One junction end disagrees with the germline gene, perhaps due to a read error. V is TRBV3-1 and J is TRBJ1-1; D uncertain. Germline values: CDR1 LGHDT, CDR2 YNNKEL (reference sequence). The CDR3 contains 14 residues. CDR3 nucleotide sequence: TGTGCCAGCAGTTCCCAGTGGATGAACACTGAAGCCTTCTTT. Its protein product is CASSSQWMNTEAFF.

This clonotype was seen only a few times. The V and J genes are TRBV10-2 and TRBJ1-2; perhaps TRBD1 as D (6 bases). Looked up from germline, CDR1 is WSHSY and CDR2 is SAAADI. There are 13 residues in the CDR3. Trimming removed 3 bases at V and 7 bases at J, with 12 bases between. The CDR3 loop reads CASSDHREAGYTF. CDR3 DNA sequence: TGCGCCAGCAGTGATCACAGGGAGGCTGGCTACACCTTC.

This clonotype was found a few times. The chain couples TRBV5-6 to TRBJ2-1; D not resolved. V was clipped by 2 bases and J by 0 bases, with 6 bases between them. This CDR3 comprises 14 residues. The germline V gene has CDR1 SGHDT and CDR2 YYEEEE. Here the CDR3 reads CASSFSDSYNEQFF. As DNA, the CDR3 is TGTGCCAGCAGCTTCTCGGACTCCTACAATGAGCAGTTCTTC.

At least ten counts were recorded for this clonotype. The chain links TRBV6-6 to TRBJ1-5; D gene unclear. Germline values: CDR1 MNHNY, CDR2 SVGAGI (reference sequence). The CDR3 is 17 amino acids. V lost 7 bases, J lost 0 bases, and 19 bases lay in between. CDR3: CASILKREINSNQPQHF. The CDR3 DNA reads as TGTGCCAGCATCTTGAAGCGGGAGATTAATAGCAATCAGCCCCAGCATTTT.

This clonotype was found a few times. The CDR3 loop reads CASSRAANNSPLHF. The CDR3 DNA follows: TGTGCCAGCAGTAGGGCAGCCAACAATTCACCCCTCCACTTT. V and J are TRBV6-1 and TRBJ1-6; D is uncertain. This CDR3 spans 14 amino acids. Trimming shortened V by 5 bases and J by 7 bases, and 12 bases separated the two germline ends. The V gene's germline CDR1 is MNHNS and CDR2 SASEGT.

Only a few counts were recorded for this clonotype. The CDR3, as DNA: TGTGCCAGCAGCGTAGGGGCGGGGTGGAATGAGCAGTTCTTC. Amino acid sequence: CASSVGAGWNEQFF. J is TRBJ2-1 and V is TRBV9; D is possibly TRBD2 (6 bases). Trimming removed 0 bases from V and 7 bases from J, with 11 bases in between. This CDR3 comprises 14 residues. Germline assignment: CDR1 SGDLS and CDR2 YYNGEE.

The table lists this clonotype with many counts. CDR3 in amino acids: CSARLGIQGRNSPLHF. The DNA of the CDR3 is TGCAGTGCCAGGTTGGGGATACAGGGGAGGAATTCACCCCTCCACTTT. This rearrangement joins TRBV20-1 to TRBJ1-6, with TRBD1 matching 7 bases. J gave up 7 bases and V 6 bases, and 15 bases lay outside the gene matches. The CDR3 covers 16 residues. Germline CDR1 reads DFQATT; CDR2 reads SNEGSKA (reference sequence).

This clonotype was seen a handful of times. The chain couples TRBV7-8 to TRBJ1-2, with a weak D call TRBD1 (5 bases). This CDR3 has 14 residues. Trimming removed 1 base at V and 13 bases at J, with 19 bases between. Germline V gene sequence: CDR1 SGHVS, CDR2 FQNEAQ. The CDR3 nucleotides are TGTGCCAGCAGCTTAGGTTATTCGTCAGGGTTTCCCACCTTC. Its translation is CASSLGYSSGFPTF.